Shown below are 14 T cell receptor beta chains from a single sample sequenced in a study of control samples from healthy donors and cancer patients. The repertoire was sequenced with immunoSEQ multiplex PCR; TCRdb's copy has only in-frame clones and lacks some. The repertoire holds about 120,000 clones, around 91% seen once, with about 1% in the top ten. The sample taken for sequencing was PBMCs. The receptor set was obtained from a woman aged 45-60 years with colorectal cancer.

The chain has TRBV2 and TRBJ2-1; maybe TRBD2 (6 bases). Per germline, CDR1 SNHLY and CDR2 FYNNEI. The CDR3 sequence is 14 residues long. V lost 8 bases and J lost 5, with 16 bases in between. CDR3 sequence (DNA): TGTGCCAGCCGGGAGTTACTATCCCACAATGAGCAGTTCTTC. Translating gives CASRELLSHNEQFF.

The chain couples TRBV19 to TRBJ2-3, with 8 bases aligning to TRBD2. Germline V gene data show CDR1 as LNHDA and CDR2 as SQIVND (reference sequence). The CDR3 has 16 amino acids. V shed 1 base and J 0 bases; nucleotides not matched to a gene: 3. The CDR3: CASSIAGGPSTDTQYF. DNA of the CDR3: TGTGCCAGTAGTATAGCGGGAGGGCCTAGCACAGATACGCAGTATTTT.

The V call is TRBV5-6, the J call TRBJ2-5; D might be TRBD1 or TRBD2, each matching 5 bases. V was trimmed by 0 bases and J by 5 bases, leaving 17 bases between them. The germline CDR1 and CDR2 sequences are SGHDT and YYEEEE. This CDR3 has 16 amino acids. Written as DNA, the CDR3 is TGTGCCAGCAGCTTGGGAGCAGTGGGGGTGTCCGAGACCCAGTACTTC. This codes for CASSLGAVGVSETQYF.

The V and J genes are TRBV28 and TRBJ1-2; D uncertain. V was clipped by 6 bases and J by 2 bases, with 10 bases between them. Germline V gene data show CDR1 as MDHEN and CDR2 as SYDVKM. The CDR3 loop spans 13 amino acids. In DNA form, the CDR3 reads TGTGCCAGCAGGGAGACGGAGAACTATGGCTACACCTTC. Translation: CASRETENYGYTF.

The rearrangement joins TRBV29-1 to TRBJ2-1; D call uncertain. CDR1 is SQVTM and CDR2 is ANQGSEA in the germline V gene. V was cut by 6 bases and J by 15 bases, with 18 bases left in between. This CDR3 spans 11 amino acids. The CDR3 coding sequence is TGCAGCGTGGGATCAGTGGGTTGGTGGTTCTTC. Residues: CSVGSVGWWFF.

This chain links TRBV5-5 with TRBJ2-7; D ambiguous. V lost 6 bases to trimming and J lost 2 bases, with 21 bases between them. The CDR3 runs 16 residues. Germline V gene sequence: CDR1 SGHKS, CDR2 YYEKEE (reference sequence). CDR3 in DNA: TGTGCCAGCACGGACCAGACAATTCCCGATACCTACGAGCAGTACTTC. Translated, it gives CASTDQTIPDTYEQYF.

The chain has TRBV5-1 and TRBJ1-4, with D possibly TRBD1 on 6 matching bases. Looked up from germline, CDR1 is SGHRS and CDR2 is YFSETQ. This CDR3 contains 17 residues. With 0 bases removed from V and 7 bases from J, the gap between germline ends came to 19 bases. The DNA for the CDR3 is TGCGCCAGCAGCTTGGTCCCGGCAGGGGAGAACGCTGAAAAACTGTTTTTT. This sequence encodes CASSLVPAGENAEKLFF.

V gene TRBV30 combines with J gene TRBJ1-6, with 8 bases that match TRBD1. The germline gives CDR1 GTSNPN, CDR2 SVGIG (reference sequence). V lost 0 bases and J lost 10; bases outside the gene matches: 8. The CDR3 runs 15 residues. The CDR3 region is CAWSVLSTGESPLHF. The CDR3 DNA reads TGTGCCTGGAGTGTACTTTCGACAGGGGAATCACCCCTCCACTTT. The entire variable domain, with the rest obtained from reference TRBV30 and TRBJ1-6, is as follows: SQTIHQWPATLVQPVGSPLSLECTVEGTSNPNLYWYRQAAGRGLQLLFYSVGIGQISSEVPQNLSASRPQDRQFILSSKKLLLSDSGFYLCAWSVLSTGESPLHFGNGTRLTVT.

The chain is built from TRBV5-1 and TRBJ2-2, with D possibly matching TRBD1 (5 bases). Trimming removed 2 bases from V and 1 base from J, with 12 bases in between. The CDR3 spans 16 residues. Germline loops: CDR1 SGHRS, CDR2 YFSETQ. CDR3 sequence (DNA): TGCGCCAGCAGCTTAAGGGGCTCCCAGAACACCGGGGAGCTGTTTTTT. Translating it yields CASSLRGSQNTGELFF. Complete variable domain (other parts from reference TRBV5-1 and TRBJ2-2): KAGVTQTPRYLIKTRGQQVTLSCSPISGHRSVSWYQQTPGQGLQFLFEYFSETQRNKGNFPGRFSGRQFSNSRSEMNVSTLELGDSALYLCASSLRGSQNTGELFFGEGSRLTVL.

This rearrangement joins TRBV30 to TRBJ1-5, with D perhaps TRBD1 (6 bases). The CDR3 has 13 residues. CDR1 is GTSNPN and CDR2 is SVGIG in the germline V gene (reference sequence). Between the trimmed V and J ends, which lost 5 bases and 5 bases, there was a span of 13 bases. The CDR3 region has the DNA TGTGCCTGGGGGGGGCAGGGCCATCAGCCCCAGCATTTT. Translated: CAWGGQGHQPQHF.

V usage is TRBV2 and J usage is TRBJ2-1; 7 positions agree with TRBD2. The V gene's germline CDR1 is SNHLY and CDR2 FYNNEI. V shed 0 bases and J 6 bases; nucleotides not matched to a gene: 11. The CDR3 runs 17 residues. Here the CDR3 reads CASSEAPGGRIINEQFF. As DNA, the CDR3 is TGTGCCAGCAGTGAAGCGCCAGGCGGGAGAATTATCAATGAGCAGTTCTTC.

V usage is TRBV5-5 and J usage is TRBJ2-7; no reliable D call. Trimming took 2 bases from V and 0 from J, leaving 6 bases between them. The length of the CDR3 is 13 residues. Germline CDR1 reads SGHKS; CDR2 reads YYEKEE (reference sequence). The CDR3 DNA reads TGTGCCAGCAGCTTAACTCTCTCCTACGAGCAGTACTTC. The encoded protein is CASSLTLSYEQYF.

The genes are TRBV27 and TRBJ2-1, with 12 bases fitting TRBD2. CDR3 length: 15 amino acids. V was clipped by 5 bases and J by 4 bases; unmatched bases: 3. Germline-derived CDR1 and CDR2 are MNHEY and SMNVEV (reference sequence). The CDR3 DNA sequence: TGTGCCAGCAGTCCAGGACTAGCGGGATACAATGAGCAGTTCTTC. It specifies CASSPGLAGYNEQFF.

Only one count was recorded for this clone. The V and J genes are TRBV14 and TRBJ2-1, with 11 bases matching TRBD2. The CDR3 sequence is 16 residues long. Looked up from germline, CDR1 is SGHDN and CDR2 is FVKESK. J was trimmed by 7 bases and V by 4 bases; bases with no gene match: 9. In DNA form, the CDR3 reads TGTGCCAGCAGCCCCTTAGCGGGGGGGGGTTGGAATGAGCAGTTCTTC. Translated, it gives CASSPLAGGGWNEQFF.